This T cell receptor (beta chain) was profiled in a study of CD8 T cells in ankylosing spondylitis. MiXCR, applied by TCRdb to the 5' RACE reads, yields one record per CDR3 protein. This sample has roughly 150,000 distinct CDR3 sequences, with under 35% found just once. This clonotype came up many times. V was clipped by 5 bases and J by 5 bases; unmatched bases: 17. There are 17 residues in the CDR3. The sequence was collected from a male donor with ankylosing spondylitis. This chain connects TRBV12-3 or TRBV12-4 to TRBJ2-7; 8 positions agree with TRBD2. Sequenced sample: synovial fluid, either unsorted or a sorted T cell fraction (not recorded which). CDR3 nucleotides: TGTGCCAGCAGTCGATCCTCCATAGCGGGGAGGTCCCACGAGCAGTACTTC. This sequence encodes CASSRSSIAGRSHEQYF.